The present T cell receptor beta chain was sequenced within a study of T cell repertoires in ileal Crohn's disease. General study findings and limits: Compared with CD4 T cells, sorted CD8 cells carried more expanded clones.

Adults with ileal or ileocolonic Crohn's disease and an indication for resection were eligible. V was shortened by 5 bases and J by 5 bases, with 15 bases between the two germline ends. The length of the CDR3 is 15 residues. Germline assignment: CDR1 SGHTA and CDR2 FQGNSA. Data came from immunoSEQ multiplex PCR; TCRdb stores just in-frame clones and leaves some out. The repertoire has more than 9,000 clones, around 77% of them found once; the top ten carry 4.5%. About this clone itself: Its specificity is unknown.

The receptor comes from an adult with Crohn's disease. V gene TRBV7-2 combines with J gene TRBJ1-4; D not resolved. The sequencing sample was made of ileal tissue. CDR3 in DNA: TGTGCCAGCAGCAGATCCCGGGGTGAAAATGAAAAACTGTTTTTT. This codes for CASSRSRGENEKLFF.